The clone carrying this TCR beta chain appeared a few times. Its antigen is as yet unknown. Sequencing targeted expressed TCRB transcripts, as all isolated RNA had been reverse transcribed. Produced via immunoSEQ multiplex PCR; TCRdb's table is partial and in-frame only. The top ten clones hold around 0.44% of a sample with 300,000 to 400,000 clones, 6.5% to 10% of them seen once. The sample is drawn from a study of beta chain features in type 1 diabetes. Whole-study context: Cells sorted and examined across all samples totaled roughly 100,000,000.

There was one heparinised blood draw per donor, averaging approximately 120 mL. The V gene's germline CDR1 is SGHRS and CDR2 YFSETQ. V was shortened by 0 bases and J by 7 bases, with 13 bases between the two germline ends. The CDR3 extends over 15 amino acids. Study-wide results and limits: All four CD4+ subsets from Type 1 diabetes patients carried moderately but significantly shorter TCRB CDR3s. The VDJ junctions of type 1 diabetes patients carried fewer insertions and more deletions.

The J gene is TRBJ2-2, the V gene TRBV5-1; D gene ambiguous. Sequencing input: central memory CD4+ T cells from blood. The TCR sequence derives from a woman aged 18 to 35 in good health. CDR3 amino acids: CASSLALPSGGELFF. The CDR3 DNA sequence: TGCGCCAGCAGCTTGGCGCTCCCCTCGGGCGGGGAGCTGTTTTTT.